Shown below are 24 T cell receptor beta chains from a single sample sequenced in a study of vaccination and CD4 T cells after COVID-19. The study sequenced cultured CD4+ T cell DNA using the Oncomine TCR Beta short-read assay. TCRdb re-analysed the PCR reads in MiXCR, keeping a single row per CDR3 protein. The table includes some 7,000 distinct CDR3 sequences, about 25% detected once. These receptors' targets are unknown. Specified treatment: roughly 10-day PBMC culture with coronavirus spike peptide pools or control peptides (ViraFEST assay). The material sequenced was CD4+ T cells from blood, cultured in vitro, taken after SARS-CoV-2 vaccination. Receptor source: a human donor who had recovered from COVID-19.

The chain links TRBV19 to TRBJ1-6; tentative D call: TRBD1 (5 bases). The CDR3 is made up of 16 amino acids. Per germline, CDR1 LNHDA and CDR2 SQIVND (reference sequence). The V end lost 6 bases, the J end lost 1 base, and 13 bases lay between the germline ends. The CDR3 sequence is CASSRWGESYNSPLHF. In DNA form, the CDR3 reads TGTGCCAGTAGCCGCTGGGGGGAATCCTATAATTCACCCCTCCACTTT. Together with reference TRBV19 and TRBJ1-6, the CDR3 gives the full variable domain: DGGITQSPKYLFRKEGQNVTLSCEQNLNHDAMYWYRQDPGQGLRLIYYSQIVNDFQKGDIAEGYSVSREKKESFPLTVTSAQKNPTAFYLCASSRWGESYNSPLHFGNGTRLTVT.

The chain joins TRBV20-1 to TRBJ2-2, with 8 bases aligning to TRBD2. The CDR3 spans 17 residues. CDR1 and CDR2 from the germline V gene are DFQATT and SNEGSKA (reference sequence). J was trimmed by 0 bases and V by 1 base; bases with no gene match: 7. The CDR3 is CSARAPGLVPNTGELFF. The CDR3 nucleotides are TGCAGTGCTAGAGCCCCGGGACTAGTGCCGAACACCGGGGAGCTGTTTTTT.

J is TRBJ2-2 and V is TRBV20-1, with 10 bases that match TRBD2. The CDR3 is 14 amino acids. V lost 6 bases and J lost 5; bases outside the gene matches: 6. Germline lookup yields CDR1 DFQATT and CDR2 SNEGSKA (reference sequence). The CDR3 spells CSALAGVWTGELFF. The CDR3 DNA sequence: TGCAGTGCGCTAGCGGGAGTGTGGACCGGGGAGCTGTTTTTT.

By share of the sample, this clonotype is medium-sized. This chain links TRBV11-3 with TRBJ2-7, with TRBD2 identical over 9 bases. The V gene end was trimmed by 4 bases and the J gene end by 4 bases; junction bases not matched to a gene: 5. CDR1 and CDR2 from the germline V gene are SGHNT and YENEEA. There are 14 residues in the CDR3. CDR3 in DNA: TGTGCCAGCAGCTCGTCTAGCGGGATGTACGAGCAGTACTTC. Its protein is CASSSSSGMYEQYF.

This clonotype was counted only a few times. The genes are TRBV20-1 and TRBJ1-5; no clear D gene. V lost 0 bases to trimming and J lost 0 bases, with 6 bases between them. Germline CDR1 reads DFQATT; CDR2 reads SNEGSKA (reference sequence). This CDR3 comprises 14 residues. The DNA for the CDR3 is TGCAGTGCTAGAGATCTTTTTAGCAATCAGCCCCAGCATTTT. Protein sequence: CSARDLFSNQPQHF.

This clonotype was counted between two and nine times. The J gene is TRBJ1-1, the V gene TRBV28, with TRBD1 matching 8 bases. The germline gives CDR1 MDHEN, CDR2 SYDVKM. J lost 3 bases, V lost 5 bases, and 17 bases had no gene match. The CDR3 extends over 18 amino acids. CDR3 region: CASSPPGQASRRDTEAFF. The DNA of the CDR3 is TGTGCCAGCAGTCCGCCGGGACAGGCCTCGCGGCGGGACACTGAAGCTTTCTTT.

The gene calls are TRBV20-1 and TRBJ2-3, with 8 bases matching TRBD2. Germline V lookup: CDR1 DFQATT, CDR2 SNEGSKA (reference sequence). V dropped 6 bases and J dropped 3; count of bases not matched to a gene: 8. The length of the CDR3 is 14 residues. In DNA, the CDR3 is TGCAGTGCCAGTCCGGGAGGGCCGACAGATACGCAGTATTTT. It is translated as CSASPGGPTDTQYF.

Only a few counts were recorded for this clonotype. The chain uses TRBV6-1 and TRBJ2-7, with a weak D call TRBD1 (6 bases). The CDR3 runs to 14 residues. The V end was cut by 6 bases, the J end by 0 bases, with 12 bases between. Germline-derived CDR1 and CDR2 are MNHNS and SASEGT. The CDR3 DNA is TGTGCCAGCAGGAACCAGGGGTCCTCCTACGAGCAGTACTTC. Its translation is CASRNQGSSYEQYF.

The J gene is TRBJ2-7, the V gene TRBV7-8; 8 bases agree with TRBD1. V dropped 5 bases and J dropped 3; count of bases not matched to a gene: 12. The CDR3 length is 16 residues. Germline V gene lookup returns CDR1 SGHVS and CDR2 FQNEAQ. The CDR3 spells CASSARSGTGGYEQYF. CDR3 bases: TGTGCCAGCAGCGCTCGCTCGGGCACAGGGGGCTACGAGCAGTACTTC.

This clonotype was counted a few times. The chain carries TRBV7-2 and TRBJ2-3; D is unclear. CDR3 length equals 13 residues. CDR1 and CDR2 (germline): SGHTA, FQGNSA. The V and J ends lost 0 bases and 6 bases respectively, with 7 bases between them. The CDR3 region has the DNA TGTGCCAGCAGCTTAGCCAGGAGCGATACGCAGTATTTT. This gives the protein CASSLARSDTQYF.

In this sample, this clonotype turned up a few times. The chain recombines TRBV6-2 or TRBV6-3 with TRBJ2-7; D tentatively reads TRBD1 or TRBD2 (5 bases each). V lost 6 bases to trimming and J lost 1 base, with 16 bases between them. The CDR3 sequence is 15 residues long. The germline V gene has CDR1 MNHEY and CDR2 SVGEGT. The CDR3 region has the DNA TGTGCCAGCAGATTTACCGGGACGGGATCCTACGAGCAGTACTTC. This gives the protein CASRFTGTGSYEQYF.

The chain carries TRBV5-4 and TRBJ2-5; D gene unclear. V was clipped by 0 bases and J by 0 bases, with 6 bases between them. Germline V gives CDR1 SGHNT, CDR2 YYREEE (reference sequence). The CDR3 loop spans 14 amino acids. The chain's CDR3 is CASSLGLNQETQYF. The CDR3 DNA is TGTGCCAGCAGCTTGGGGTTAAACCAAGAGACCCAGTACTTC. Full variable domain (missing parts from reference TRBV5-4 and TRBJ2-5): ETGVTQSPTHLIKTRGQQVTLRCSSQSGHNTVSWYQQALGQGPQFIFQYYREEENGRGNFPPRFSGLQFPNYSSELNVNALELDDSALYLCASSLGLNQETQYFGPGTRLLVL.

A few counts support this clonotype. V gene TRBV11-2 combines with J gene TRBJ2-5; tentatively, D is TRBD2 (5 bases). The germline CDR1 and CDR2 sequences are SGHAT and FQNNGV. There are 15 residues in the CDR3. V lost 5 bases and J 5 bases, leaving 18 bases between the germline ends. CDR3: CASSLVAPPGETQYF. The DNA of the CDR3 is TGTGCCAGCAGCCTTGTAGCGCCACCGGGGGAGACCCAGTACTTC.

In nucleotides, the CDR3 is TGTGCCAGCAGTGACTCACGCTACCTAGCGGGAGTAATAGGCGAGCAGTACTTC. It yields the protein CASSDSRYLAGVIGEQYF. The chain links TRBV25-1 to TRBJ2-7, with 10 bases lining up with TRBD2. Germline V gene data show CDR1 as MGHDK and CDR2 as SYGVNS. Trimming at V came to 3 bases and at J to 6 bases, leaving 17 bases not matched to a gene. There are 18 residues in the CDR3.

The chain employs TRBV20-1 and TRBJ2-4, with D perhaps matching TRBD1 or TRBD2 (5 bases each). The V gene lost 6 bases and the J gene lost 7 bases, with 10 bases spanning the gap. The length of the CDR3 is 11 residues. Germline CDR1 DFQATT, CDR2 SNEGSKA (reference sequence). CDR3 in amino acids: CSAGPLNIQYF. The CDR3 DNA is TGCAGTGCGGGACCTCTTAACATTCAGTACTTC.

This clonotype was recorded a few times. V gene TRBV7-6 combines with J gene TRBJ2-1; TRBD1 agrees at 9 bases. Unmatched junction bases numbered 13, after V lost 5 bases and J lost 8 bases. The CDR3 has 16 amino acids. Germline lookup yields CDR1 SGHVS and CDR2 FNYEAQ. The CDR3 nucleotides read TGTGCCAGCAGCCCCTCTACCGGGACAGGGAGGTATGAGCAGTTCTTC. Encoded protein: CASSPSTGTGRYEQFF.

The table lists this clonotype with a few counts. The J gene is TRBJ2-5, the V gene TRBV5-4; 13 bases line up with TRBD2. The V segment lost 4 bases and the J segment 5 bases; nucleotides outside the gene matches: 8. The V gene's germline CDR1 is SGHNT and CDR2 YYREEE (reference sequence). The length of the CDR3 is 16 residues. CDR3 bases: TGTGCCAGCAGCGTACTAGCGGGAGGGCCGGGGGAGACCCAGTACTTC. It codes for CASSVLAGGPGETQYF.

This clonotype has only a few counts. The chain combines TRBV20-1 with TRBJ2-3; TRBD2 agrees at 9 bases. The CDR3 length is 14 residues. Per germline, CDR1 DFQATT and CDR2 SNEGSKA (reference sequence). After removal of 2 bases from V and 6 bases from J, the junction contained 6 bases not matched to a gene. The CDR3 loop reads CSARLSSGRDTQYF. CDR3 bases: TGCAGTGCTAGATTATCCAGCGGGAGGGATACGCAGTATTTT.

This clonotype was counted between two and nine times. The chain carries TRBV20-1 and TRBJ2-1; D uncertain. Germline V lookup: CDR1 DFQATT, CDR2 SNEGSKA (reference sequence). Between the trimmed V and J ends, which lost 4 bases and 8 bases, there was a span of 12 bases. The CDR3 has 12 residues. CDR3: CSATRSDDEQFF. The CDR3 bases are TGCAGTGCTACTCGATCGGATGATGAGCAGTTCTTC.

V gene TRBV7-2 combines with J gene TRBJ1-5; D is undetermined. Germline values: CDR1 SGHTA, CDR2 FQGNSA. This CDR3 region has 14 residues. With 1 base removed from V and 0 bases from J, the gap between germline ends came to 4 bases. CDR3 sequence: CASSLGNSNQPQHF. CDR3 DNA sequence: TGTGCCAGCAGCTTAGGTAATAGCAATCAGCCCCAGCATTTT.

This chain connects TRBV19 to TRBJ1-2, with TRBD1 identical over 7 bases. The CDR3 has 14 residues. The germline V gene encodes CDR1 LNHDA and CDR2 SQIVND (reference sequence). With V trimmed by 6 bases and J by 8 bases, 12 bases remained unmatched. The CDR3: CASSLRDRGLGYTF. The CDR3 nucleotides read TGTGCCAGTAGCCTCCGGGACAGAGGGCTCGGCTACACCTTC.

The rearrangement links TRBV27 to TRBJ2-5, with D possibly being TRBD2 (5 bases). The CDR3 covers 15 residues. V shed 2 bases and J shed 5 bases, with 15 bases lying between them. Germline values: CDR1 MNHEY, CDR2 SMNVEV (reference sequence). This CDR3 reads CASSLRGLLPETQYF. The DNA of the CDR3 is TGTGCCAGCAGTTTACGTGGACTCCTACCCGAGACCCAGTACTTC.

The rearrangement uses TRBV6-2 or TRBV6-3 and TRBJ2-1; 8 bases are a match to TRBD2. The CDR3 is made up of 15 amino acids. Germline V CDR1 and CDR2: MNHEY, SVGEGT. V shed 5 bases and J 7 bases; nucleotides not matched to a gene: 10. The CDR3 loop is CASSTASSGGNEQFF. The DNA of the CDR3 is TGTGCCAGCAGTACCGCCAGCTCGGGGGGGAATGAGCAGTTCTTC.

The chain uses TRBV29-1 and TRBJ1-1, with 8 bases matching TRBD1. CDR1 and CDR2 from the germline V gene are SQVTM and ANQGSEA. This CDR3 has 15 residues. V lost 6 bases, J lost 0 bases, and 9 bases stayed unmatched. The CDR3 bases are TGCAGCGTGCCCGGGACAGGACCAATGAACACTGAAGCTTTCTTT. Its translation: CSVPGTGPMNTEAFF.